Given below is one TCR beta chain in context. It lacks a known antigen. The record has no base qualities; no much larger clone is one base away. This specimen belongs to a study of T cells in localized non-small cell lung cancer (dated by TCRdb to the early 2020s). Turning to the overall study: Comparing tumors with uninvolved tumor-adjacent lungs, the study looked at the T cell repertoires of fewer than 250 patients with early-stage NSCLC. The mean age of the NSCLC patients was roughly 70 years, with 120 to 150 men and about a hundred women. The cohort comprised around 240 treatment-naïve NSCLC patients with resected, localized lung tumors. General study outcomes and caveats: Multi-region tumor sequencing was not performed, so intratumor heterogeneity could not be excluded. A median of approximately 55 of the top 100 tumor clones were detected in paired uninvolved adjacent lung, and around 30 of these tumor clones were also found among the top 100 clones of the paired uninvolved adjacent lung. Because the study design was exploratory, TCR variables were selected using unadjusted p-values without false-discovery rate correction. Uninvolved tumor-adjacent lung showed the highest T cell clonality, higher than tumor, which suggests more focused antigenic responses in the uninvolved tumor-adjacent lung. Higher T cell density in blood was associated with longer overall survival, whereas higher clonality in adjacent lung was associated with shorter survival.

At diagnosis, tumor, uninvolved tumor-adjacent lung and peripheral blood were collected and then preserved as a mix of FFPE and fresh-frozen material. For TCR repertoire profiling, blood samples were analyzed in the form of peripheral blood mononuclear cells. TCR beta CDR3 regions were sequenced from DNA using the immunoSEQ Assay. The published analysis was carried out like this. To compute T cell density, TCR beta template counts were normalized to usable DNA, which was estimated by amplifying housekeeping genes. Using the preseqR package, richness was estimated by extrapolating to 120,000 templates for tissue samples and 400,000 templates for PBMC samples. Clonality was calculated as one minus Pielou's evenness. Tissue-enriched TCRs were identified through differential abundance testing performed on productive amino-acid clonotypes, with a minimum total count of 5 and an alpha of 0.1. The Jaccard Index and the Morisita Overlap Index were used to measure repertoire overlap between compartments. GLIPH grouped TCR beta CDR3s together with public tetramer-defined viral CDR3s, and a viral motif had to include at least three viral sequences and show V-gene enrichment. The clones in this table, taken by TCRdb from immuneACCESS, are in-frame only. Not every clone is retained; where verified, under half of the shortfall comes from an unresolved V gene, and the cause of the rest is unknown. The V and J calls and clone size are taken from that table; D and trimming were inferred from the DNA. Recorded for this sample are over 10,000 clones; just over 85% of them occurred a single time. In total, the top ten clones hold around 58% of the sample.

Trimming accounts for 1 base at V and 7 bases at J, while the number of junction bases matched to no gene is 4. The CDR3 numbers 14 residues from cysteine through phenylalanine. The read is trimmed to its CDR3 DNA, 42 bases read in frame from base 1. The germline V gene provides CDR1 SGHDT and CDR2 YYEEEE. The clonotype originates from a male donor aged 60 or over with stage III lung adenocarcinoma. The material was peripheral blood, obtained before any cancer treatment. The V and J genes are TRBV5-6 and TRBJ2-1, and 8 junction bases match TRBD2. The nucleotides read TGTGCCAGCAGCTTGCTGGGACTAGGGAATGAGCAGTTCTTC. It translates to CASSLLGLGNEQFF.